A single sample gave rise to the 28 T cell receptor beta chains below, sequenced in a study of cytomegalovirus exposure and HLA in healthy donors. Primers for the PCR totalled 60 Vbeta and 13 Jbeta. Data came from immunoSEQ multiplex PCR; TCRdb stores just in-frame clones and leaves some out. The repertoire table contains 60,000 to 70,000 clones. Sequencing used PBMCs. Every receptor here comes from a boy younger than 18 in good health and CMV-seronegative.

The chain uses TRBV15 and TRBJ1-5, with D maybe TRBD1 (5 bases). This CDR3 is 15 amino acids long. Trimming took 0 bases from V and 1 from J, leaving 7 bases between them. Germline V gene sequence: CDR1 LNHNV, CDR2 YYDKDF (reference sequence). The CDR3 sequence: CATSREGGSNQPQHF. In DNA, the CDR3 is TGTGCCACCAGCAGAGAGGGGGGGAGCAATCAGCCCCAGCATTTT.

The CDR3 sequence: CASSLGGQGVRNEQFF. In nucleotides, the CDR3 is TGCGCCAGCAGCTTGGGAGGACAGGGGGTTCGGAATGAGCAGTTCTTC. The rearrangement joins TRBV5-1 to TRBJ2-1, with 10 bases lining up with TRBD1. V shed 0 bases and J 7 bases; nucleotides not matched to a gene: 7. Germline V lookup: CDR1 SGHRS, CDR2 YFSETQ. The CDR3 loop spans 16 amino acids.

DNA of the CDR3: TGTGCCAGCAGCTTAGCTTTGCTATCCTACGAGCAGTACTTC. It is translated as CASSLALLSYEQYF. The V and J genes are TRBV11-2 and TRBJ2-7; D is unresolved. Between the trimmed V and J ends, which lost 1 base and 1 base, there was a span of 8 bases. Per the germline V gene, CDR1 is SGHAT and CDR2 is FQNNGV. The CDR3 sequence is 14 residues long.

The J gene is TRBJ1-2, the V gene TRBV14; D is unclear. The ends were cut back, 0 bases at V and 3 bases at J, with 17 bases in the middle. The CDR3 totals 17 residues. Per the germline V gene, CDR1 is SGHDN and CDR2 is FVKESK. The CDR3 DNA follows: TGTGCCAGCAGCCAAGATCTTGGTGGCAACGGGGACTATGGCTACACCTTC. Its protein product is CASSQDLGGNGDYGYTF.

The chain combines TRBV30 with TRBJ1-1; possible D gene TRBD1, 6 bases. The V gene lost 1 base and the J gene lost 8 bases, with 11 bases spanning the gap. From germline, CDR1 is GTSNPN and CDR2 SVGIG (reference sequence). The CDR3 sequence is 12 residues long. DNA for the CDR3: TGTGCCTGGAGTGGTAGGGGGAGAGAAGCTTTCTTT. This encodes CAWSGRGREAFF.

The chain carries TRBV5-1 and TRBJ2-7; 13 bases align to TRBD2. Trimming took 3 bases from V and 4 from J; bases not matched to a gene: 7. CDR1 and CDR2 (germline): SGHRS, YFSETQ. CDR3 size: 16 residues. This CDR3 reads CASSSNLLAGGYEQYF. Here the CDR3 DNA reads TGCGCCAGCAGCTCAAATCTACTAGCGGGAGGGTACGAGCAGTACTTC.

J is TRBJ2-2 and V is TRBV5-6, with 9 nucleotides matching TRBD2. V lost 1 base, J lost 5 bases, and 6 bases stayed unmatched. Germline values: CDR1 SGHDT, CDR2 YYEEEE. The CDR3 has 16 residues. CDR3 DNA sequence: TGTGCCAGCAGCTTGATACCTAGCGGGAATACCGGGGAGCTGTTTTTT. It encodes CASSLIPSGNTGELFF.

The chain carries TRBV7-9 and TRBJ2-5, with TRBD2 as a possible D gene (5 bases). Germline V lookup: CDR1 SEHNR, CDR2 FQNEAQ (reference sequence). The V end was cut by 2 bases, the J end by 1 base, with 14 bases between. The CDR3 runs 16 residues. CDR3 DNA: TGTGCCAGCAGCTTATATCTAGCCGCCCTCCAAGAGACCCAGTACTTC. This sequence encodes CASSLYLAALQETQYF.

The CDR3, as DNA: TGTGCCAGCAGCTCCCAGCGGGGGACCACCTACGAGCAGTACTTC. It translates to CASSSQRGTTYEQYF. V is TRBV5-6 and J is TRBJ2-7; 8 nucleotides align to TRBD2. This CDR3 has 15 amino acids. The J segment lost 2 bases and the V segment lost 3 bases, leaving 7 bases of the junction unmatched. CDR1 is SGHDT and CDR2 is YYEEEE in the germline V gene.

The chain employs TRBV5-1 and TRBJ2-7; 7 bases align to TRBD2. The germline V gene has CDR1 SGHRS and CDR2 YFSETQ. Trimming took 0 bases from V and 7 from J; bases not matched to a gene: 16. This CDR3 has 17 amino acids. The CDR3 bases are TGCGCCAGCAGCTTGGCCGAAGTGTCTAGCGGAGGGCGGGAGCAGTACTTC. Residues: CASSLAEVSSGGREQYF.

The chain combines TRBV4-2 with TRBJ2-3; tentative D call: TRBD1 (6 bases). The CDR3 is 13 residues long. The V and J ends lost 6 bases and 3 bases respectively, with 10 bases between them. The germline V gene encodes CDR1 LGHNA and CDR2 YNFKEQ. This CDR3 is CASRPQGTDTQYF. CDR3 coding DNA: TGTGCCAGCAGACCACAGGGAACAGATACGCAGTATTTT.

The chain combines TRBV2 with TRBJ1-5; 8 bases fit TRBD1. With 3 bases clipped from V and 6 bases from J, the junction kept 4 bases outside the gene matches. The CDR3 is made up of 14 amino acids. In germline, CDR1 is SNHLY, CDR2 FYNNEI. DNA for the CDR3: TGTGCCAGCAGTGACGGACAGGGCAGTCAGCCCCAGCATTTT. Its protein product is CASSDGQGSQPQHF.

The chain couples TRBV19 to TRBJ1-1, with D perhaps matching TRBD1 (6 bases). In germline, CDR1 is LNHDA, CDR2 SQIVND (reference sequence). CDR3 length: 13 residues. The germline V and J ends were trimmed by 4 bases and 4 bases, with 10 bases remaining between them. The chain's CDR3 is CASSNRAGTEAFF. The CDR3, as DNA: TGTGCCAGTAGTAACAGGGCGGGCACTGAAGCTTTCTTT.

The chain joins TRBV19 to TRBJ1-2; D remains unclear. V shed 3 bases and J shed 0 bases, with 5 bases lying between them. Germline CDR1 is LNHDA and CDR2 is SQIVND (reference sequence). The CDR3 covers 13 residues. This chain's CDR3 is CASSMLANYGYTF. CDR3 nucleotides: TGTGCCAGTAGTATGCTAGCTAACTATGGCTACACCTTC.

V usage is TRBV6-1 and J usage is TRBJ1-3; TRBD1 might be the D (5 bases). Germline lookup yields CDR1 MNHNS and CDR2 SASEGT. V lost 11 bases and J lost 4, with 15 bases in between. There are 13 residues in the CDR3. CDR3 residues: CAVTQGLGNTIYF. CDR3 DNA sequence: TGTGCCGTTACCCAGGGACTCGGAAACACCATATATTTT.

V is TRBV28 and J is TRBJ2-6, with D possibly being TRBD1 (7 bases). The ends were cut back, 6 bases at V and 2 bases at J, with 14 bases in the middle. The CDR3 sequence is 16 residues long. CDR1 is MDHEN, CDR2 SYDVKM, per germline. Written as DNA, the CDR3 is TGTGCCAGCAGCAGGGGGGCTACGACTGGGGCCAACGTCCTGACTTTC. Its protein is CASSRGATTGANVLTF.

The rearrangement joins TRBV29-1 to TRBJ2-7, with TRBD2 as a possible D gene (5 bases). Deletions cut 5 bases from V and 2 bases from J, with 10 bases between. The CDR3 covers 12 residues. Germline V CDR1 and CDR2: SQVTM, ANQGSEA. This chain's CDR3 is CSVTGFPYEQYF. The CDR3 bases are TGCAGCGTTACGGGATTTCCCTACGAGCAGTACTTC.

The chain has TRBV5-6 and TRBJ2-7, with 7 positions matching TRBD1. Germline V gives CDR1 SGHDT, CDR2 YYEEEE. V lost 0 bases, J lost 3 bases, and 3 bases stayed unmatched. This CDR3 region has 14 residues. Here the CDR3 reads CASSLGTGVYEQYF. The CDR3 DNA sequence: TGTGCCAGCAGCTTGGGGACAGGCGTCTACGAGCAGTACTTC.

The chain carries TRBV12-5 and TRBJ2-3; D gene unclear. This CDR3 contains 14 residues. Trimming shortened V by 1 base and J by 2 bases, and 7 bases separated the two germline ends. Germline V CDR1 and CDR2: LGHNT, FRNRAP. CDR3 coding DNA: TGTGCTAGTGGTTTGGACAGCCCCACAGATACGCAGTATTTT. Protein sequence: CASGLDSPTDTQYF.

Here the CDR3 reads CASSQGTSGIKNIQYF. The CDR3 nucleotides are TGTGCCAGCAGCCAAGGGACTAGCGGTATCAAAAACATTCAGTACTTC. The J gene is TRBJ2-4, the V gene TRBV4-2; 10 bases match TRBD2. CDR1 and CDR2 (germline): LGHNA, YNFKEQ. This CDR3 is built from 16 residues. J gave up 3 bases and V 1 base, and 3 bases lay outside the gene matches.

CDR3 DNA: TGTGCCAGCAGTGAAAGCGGGGGGCTTGATACGCAGTATTTT. Protein: CASSESGGLDTQYF. The chain recombines TRBV6-1 with TRBJ2-3, with 9 bases lining up with TRBD2. This CDR3 is 14 amino acids long. Germline V gene sequence: CDR1 MNHNS, CDR2 SASEGT. V shed 2 bases and J 6 bases; nucleotides not matched to a gene: 3.

The chain couples TRBV30 to TRBJ2-5, with D maybe TRBD2 (6 bases). Germline V gene lookup returns CDR1 GTSNPN and CDR2 SVGIG (reference sequence). V lost 0 bases to trimming and J lost 1 base, with 18 bases between them. CDR3 length: 17 residues. The CDR3 nucleotides read TGTGCCTGGAGTGTACCTCCTATAGCGGCTCTCCAAGAGACCCAGTACTTC. This gives the protein CAWSVPPIAALQETQYF.

The chain joins TRBV7-2 to TRBJ1-5, with TRBD1 identical over 12 bases. CDR1 is SGHTA and CDR2 is FQGNSA in the germline V gene. This CDR3 is built from 15 residues. V shed 5 bases and J 7 bases; nucleotides not matched to a gene: 6. The CDR3 DNA reads as TGTGCCAGCAGCCGGGACAGGGGGCTTGAGCAGCCCCAGCATTTT. Translation gives CASSRDRGLEQPQHF. The full variable domain, in which reference TRBV7-2 and TRBJ1-5 provide the parts outside the CDR3, is GAGVSQSPSNKVTEKGKDVELRCDPISGHTALYWYRQSLGQGLEFLIYFQGNSAPDKSGLPSDRFSAERTGGSVSTLTIQRTQQEDSAVYLCASSRDRGLEQPQHFGDGTRLSIL.

The chain employs TRBV9 and TRBJ2-7; no definite D call. V was shortened by 0 bases and J by 0 bases, with 4 bases between the two germline ends. The germline V gene has CDR1 SGDLS and CDR2 YYNGEE. The CDR3 is 13 amino acids. CDR3 loop: CASSVAPSYEQYF. In nucleotides, the CDR3 is TGTGCCAGCAGCGTAGCTCCCTCCTACGAGCAGTACTTC.

The V gene is TRBV2, the J gene TRBJ2-1, with 8 bases identical to TRBD1. The CDR3 length is 14 residues. Germline CDR1 is SNHLY and CDR2 is FYNNEI. V lost 7 bases to trimming and J lost 0 bases; unmatched junction nucleotides: 2. This CDR3 is CASTDRGSYNEQFF. The DNA for the CDR3 is TGTGCCAGCACCGACAGGGGCTCCTACAATGAGCAGTTCTTC.

The chain recombines TRBV2 with TRBJ1-5; the D gene is possibly TRBD1 (6 bases). V shed 4 bases and J shed 4 bases, with 11 bases lying between them. The CDR3 consists of 14 residues. The V gene's germline CDR1 is SNHLY and CDR2 FYNNEI. For the CDR3, the DNA is TGTGCCAGCAGTGTAAAACAGGGAAATCAGCCCCAGCATTTT. Its protein is CASSVKQGNQPQHF.

For the CDR3, the DNA is TGTGCCAGCAGCTTCTACAATCAGCCCCAGCATTTT. As protein: CASSFYNQPQHF. The chain combines TRBV5-6 with TRBJ1-5; the D is unclear. The CDR3 spans 12 residues. Per germline, CDR1 SGHDT and CDR2 YYEEEE. V lost 2 bases and J lost 3, with 3 bases in between. The whole variable domain, filled in from reference TRBV5-6 and TRBJ1-5, reads DAGVTQSPTHLIKTRGQQVTLRCSPKSGHDTVSWYQQALGQGPQFIFQYYEEEERQRGNFPDRFSGHQFPNYSSELNVNALLLGDSALYLCASSFYNQPQHFGDGTRLSIL.

The rearrangement joins TRBV4-3 to TRBJ2-2, with 7 nucleotides matching TRBD1. J was trimmed by 5 bases and V by 1 base; bases with no gene match: 4. The germline V gene has CDR1 LGHNA and CDR2 YSLEER. The CDR3 loop spans 15 amino acids. CDR3 residues: CASSQGQGRTGELFF. CDR3 bases: TGCGCCAGCAGCCAAGGACAGGGTAGAACCGGGGAGCTGTTTTTT.